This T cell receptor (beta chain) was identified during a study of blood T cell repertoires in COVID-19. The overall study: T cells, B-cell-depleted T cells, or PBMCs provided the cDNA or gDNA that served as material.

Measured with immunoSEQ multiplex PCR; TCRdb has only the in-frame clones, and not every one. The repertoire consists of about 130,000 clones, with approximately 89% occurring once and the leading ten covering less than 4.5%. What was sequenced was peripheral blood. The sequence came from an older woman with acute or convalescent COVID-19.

The CDR3 sequence is CASSWTHGIGEKLFF. CDR3 coding DNA: TGTGCCAGCAGTTGGACCCACGGGATCGGAGAAAAACTGTTTTTT. J is TRBJ1-4 and V is TRBV27; D uncertain. CDR1 and CDR2 (germline): MNHEY, SMNVEV (reference sequence). Deletions cut 4 bases from V and 8 bases from J, with 17 bases between. The CDR3 spans 15 residues.